A selection of T cell receptor beta chains follows, all from one sample in a study of Graves' ophthalmopathy and Graves' hyperthyroidism. TCRdb used MiXCR to reprocess the multiplex PCR reads, holding one entry per CDR3 protein. The data contain 400,000 to 500,000 distinct CDR3 sequences, roughly 21% of them singletons. Material: peripheral blood. The receptors stem from a woman aged 18-29 years with stable Graves' hyperthyroidism. CDR3s include the opening cysteine and the closing phenylalanine or tryptophan. D genes are given only for firm matches. Size is stated for part of the rows, as once, few or many counts, or as a class when the clone is expanded.

V gene	J gene	clone size	D gene	CDR3 protein	CDR3 DNA
TRBV28	TRBJ1-2	NA	TRBD1	CVSSLTGTAYGYTF	TGTGTCAGCAGTTTAACCGGGACAGCCTATGGCTACACCTTC
TRBV20-1	TRBJ1-2	many	TRBD1	CSAVRDRVEGYTF	TGCAGTGCGGTCCGGGACAGGGTCGAGGGCTACACCTTC
TRBV20-1	TRBJ1-1	many	NA	CSPPQAGGTEAFF	TGCAGTCCACCACAAGCCGGGGGCACTGAAGCTTTCTTT
TRBV27	TRBJ2-7	many	NA	CASSYSIPGTYSYEQYF	TGTGCCAGCAGTTACTCCATTCCCGGGACATACTCCTACGAGCAGTACTTC
TRBV12-3/TRBV12-4	TRBJ1-6	many	NA	CASILWRGRSPLHF	TGTGCCAGCATCCTCTGGAGGGGCCGTTCCCCCCTCCACTTT
TRBV30	TRBJ2-5	many	NA	CAWSVGAGHQETQYF	TGTGCCTGGAGTGTAGGGGCAGGGCATCAAGAGACCCAGTACTTC
TRBV28	TRBJ2-5	many	TRBD2	CASSLYPAGGGETQYF	TGTGCCAGCAGTTTATATCCAGCGGGAGGAGGTGAGACCCAGTACTTC
TRBV3-1	TRBJ2-7	many	NA	CASTPRGRYEQYF	TGTGCCAGCACCCCAAGGGGACGGTACGAGCAGTACTTC
TRBV12-3/TRBV12-4	TRBJ2-7	NA	NA	CASSLRLYFEQYF	TGTGCCAGCAGTCTTAGATTGTATTTCGAGCAGTACTTC
TRBV7-2	TRBJ2-5	many	NA	CASRPGRGSDQETQYF	TGTGCCAGCAGACCGGGGAGGGGGAGCGATCAGGAGACCCAGTACTTC
TRBV12-3/TRBV12-4	TRBJ1-2	NA	TRBD1	CASSVQGYYGYTF	TGTGCCAGCAGTGTACAGGGGTACTATGGCTACACCTTC
TRBV5-1	TRBJ2-7	many	TRBD1	CASSPAATGLGEQYF	TGCGCCAGCAGCCCGGCCGCGACAGGGCTAGGGGAGCAGTACTTC
TRBV2	TRBJ1-1	many	NA	CASSEDQNTEAFF	TGTGCCAGCAGTGAAGATCAAAACACTGAAGCTTTCTTT
TRBV5-1	TRBJ1-1	many	NA	CASSLIQGAEAFF	TGCGCCAGCAGCTTGATCCAGGGCGCTGAAGCTTTCTTT
TRBV4-3	TRBJ2-5	many	NA	CASSQDWVGETQYF	TGCGCCAGCAGCCAAGATTGGGTCGGGGAGACCCAGTACTTC
TRBV19	TRBJ2-7	many	TRBD2	CASSIGGLANYEQYF	TGTGCCAGTAGTATAGGCGGACTAGCGAACTACGAGCAGTACTTC
TRBV3-1	TRBJ2-7	few	NA	CASSPAFLSYEQYF	TGTGCCAGCAGCCCCGCATTCCTATCCTACGAGCAGTACTTC
TRBV12-3/TRBV12-4	TRBJ2-7	many	NA	CASSFLARRPYEQYF	TGTGCCAGCAGTTTTCTGGCCCGGCGACCCTACGAGCAGTACTTC
TRBV28	TRBJ2-5	NA	NA	CASSLLGTSLQETQYF	TGTGCCAGCAGTTTACTAGGAACTAGCCTTCAAGAGACCCAGTACTTC
TRBV29-1	TRBJ1-5	NA	NA	CSVADGGRNQPQHF	TGCAGCGTTGCGGACGGGGGACGCAATCAGCCCCAGCATTTT
TRBV6-1	TRBJ2-2	many	NA	CASSEVEVGELFF	TGTGCCAGCAGTGAAGTAGAGGTCGGGGAGCTGTTTTTT
TRBV20-1	TRBJ1-1	many	NA	CSATEANRNTEAFF	TGCAGTGCTACCGAGGCCAACAGGAACACTGAAGCTTTCTTT
TRBV6-2/TRBV6-3	TRBJ1-1	many	TRBD1	CASSYSGQGNFFTEAFF	TGTGCCAGCAGTTACTCGGGACAGGGCAATTTTTTTACCGAAGCTTTCTTT
TRBV5-1	TRBJ1-2	many	TRBD1	CASSTGTGAYEYGYTF	TGCGCCAGCAGCACCGGGACAGGGGCCTACGAATATGGCTACACCTTC
TRBV28	TRBJ2-5	NA	NA	CASSSGKETKHF	TGTGCCAGCAGCAGCGGAAAAGAGACCAAGCACTTC
TRBV10-3	TRBJ1-1	many	NA	CAISLQGVEAFF	TGTGCCATCAGCTTACAGGGCGTTGAAGCTTTCTTT